Below are 11 T cell receptor beta chains sequenced from a single sample in a study of T-cell memory formation after mild COVID-19. TCRdb used MiXCR to reprocess the 5' RACE reads, holding one entry per CDR3 protein. The repertoire holds roughly 300,000 distinct CDR3 sequences, around 15% seen once, with approximately 22% in the top ten. Material: PBMCs or a T cell subset sorted from them (not recorded which). The receptors derive from a man between 18 and 35 years old who had mild COVID-19 (a few samples of this study predate the infection). Cell type and time point are not known.

At least ten counts were recorded for this clonotype. The chain uses TRBV7-6 and TRBJ2-5, with D unclear. Trimming removed 1 base at V and 7 bases at J, with 13 bases between. CDR1 is SGHVS, CDR2 FNYEAQ, per germline. CDR3 size: 14 residues. CDR3 bases: TGTGCCAGCAGCTTAGTCGACCGCGATGGGACCCAGTACTTC. It codes for CASSLVDRDGTQYF.

This clonotype was picked up many times. The V gene is TRBV5-6, the J gene TRBJ2-3; 9 bases match TRBD2. CDR3 length: 21 residues. Germline V CDR1 and CDR2: SGHDT, YYEEEE. Trimming removed 3 bases from V and 7 bases from J; junction bases left unmatched: 27. As DNA, the CDR3 is TGTGCCAGCAGCTCCGAAACAGTATGGCGGCGGGGGGGCCTCGTATCAAATACGCAGTATTTT. Translating gives CASSSETVWRRGGLVSNTQYF.

The rearrangement joins TRBV19 to TRBJ2-1, with D perhaps matching TRBD1 or TRBD2 (5 bases each). The J call may be wrong; the DNA end is better matched by TRBJ2-7. Germline CDR1 is LNHDA and CDR2 is SQIVND (reference sequence). The CDR3 covers 12 residues. The CDR3 bases are TGTGCCAGTAGGGCAGGGAGAGGCGAGCAGTACTTC. This gives the protein CASRAGRGEQYF.

J is TRBJ2-5 and V is TRBV12-3 or TRBV12-4; D perhaps matches TRBD1 (6 bases). This CDR3 comprises 16 residues. V gave up 4 bases and J gave up 4 bases, with 19 bases separating them. CDR3 in amino acids: CASSSTGWEGLETQYF. CDR3 nucleotide sequence: TGTGCCAGCAGTTCGACAGGTTGGGAAGGTTTAGAGACCCAGTACTTC.

V and J are TRBV6-1 and TRBJ2-3, with D unclear. CDR1 and CDR2 (germline): MNHNS, SASEGT. This CDR3 spans 16 amino acids. Deletions cut 2 bases from V and 3 bases from J, with 15 bases between. The CDR3 DNA sequence: TGTGCCAGCAGTGAACTAGGTTTTCGCCTGACAGATACGCAGTATTTT. Translated: CASSELGFRLTDTQYF.

The chain combines TRBV6-5 with TRBJ2-3; 11 nucleotides agree with TRBD2. V trimming: 6 bases; J trimming: 4 bases; junction bases outside the gene matches: 9. From germline, CDR1 is MNHEY and CDR2 SVGAGI. The CDR3 covers 16 residues. For the CDR3, the DNA is TGTGCCAGCAGCTCTCCGACTAGCGGGGACCCAGATACGCAGTATTTT. Translated: CASSSPTSGDPDTQYF.

The CDR3 spells CASSLVVQSSYEQYF. As DNA, the CDR3 is TGTGCCAGCAGCTTAGTGGTCCAGAGCTCCTACGAGCAGTACTTC. This sequence joins TRBV7-8 and TRBJ2-7; D is unresolved. Trimming took 1 base from V and 0 from J, leaving 10 bases between them. The CDR3 consists of 15 residues. The germline gives CDR1 SGHVS, CDR2 FQNEAQ.

This clonotype was recorded many times. The chain combines TRBV7-6 with TRBJ1-3; D is ambiguous. V was shortened by 4 bases and J by 0 bases, with 7 bases between the two germline ends. The CDR3 is 14 residues long. Germline values: CDR1 SGHVS, CDR2 FNYEAQ. The CDR3 reads CASSSRGSGNTIYF. The CDR3 DNA sequence: TGTGCCAGCAGCTCCCGGGGCTCTGGAAACACCATATATTTT.

The chain uses TRBV2 and TRBJ1-6; D possibly corresponds to TRBD1 (5 bases). From germline, CDR1 is SNHLY and CDR2 FYNNEI. Between the trimmed V and J ends, which lost 8 bases and 10 bases, there was a span of 15 bases. The length of the CDR3 is 13 residues. CDR3 residues: CASSAGVNSPLHF. In nucleotides, the CDR3 is TGTGCCAGCTCCGCGGGGGTAAACTCACCCCTCCACTTT.

The chain combines TRBV11-3 with TRBJ2-1, with 9 nucleotides matching TRBD1. Germline CDR1 reads SGHNT; CDR2 reads YENEEA. CDR3 length equals 16 residues. The J segment lost 3 bases and the V segment lost 3 bases, leaving 6 bases of the junction unmatched. The CDR3 protein is CASSFGQGRYYNEQFF. The CDR3 nucleotides are TGTGCCAGCAGCTTCGGACAGGGGCGCTACTACAATGAGCAGTTCTTC.

This chain links TRBV10-3 with TRBJ2-7; D not certain. The V gene lost 6 bases and the J gene lost 6 bases, with 21 bases spanning the gap. CDR1 and CDR2 (germline): ENHRY, SYGVKD. The CDR3 is 15 residues long. The DNA for the CDR3 is TGTGCCATCAGCCCTAATTCGCCCTGGGTTTTCGAGCAGTACTTC. This translates into CAISPNSPWVFEQYF.